These T cell receptor beta chains were read from a single sample in a study of Ad26.COV2.S vaccination and SARS-CoV-2 variants. Sequencing used immunoSEQ multiplex PCR; TCRdb keeps in-frame clones, though not all of them. The sample has 300,000 to 400,000 clones, roughly 90% seen once; the top ten hold around 5.8%. Sequencing was performed on peripheral blood, taken in a trial of Ad26.COV2.S vaccine versus placebo. The receptors derive from a person between 18 and 59 years old who received the Ad26.COV2.S COVID-19 vaccine or a placebo. Both conserved end residues are part of each CDR3. Fields, in order: V gene, D gene, clone size, J gene, CDR3 DNA, CDR3 protein. D genes are given only for firm matches. Not all rows give a size; the values are once, few, many and, for expanded clones, a class.

v_gene: TRBV7-8
d_gene: NA
abundance: NA
j_gene: TRBJ2-7
CDR3nt: TGTGCCAGCAGCGTCAGGGTGGAATCCTACGAGCAGTACTTC
CDR3aa: CASSVRVESYEQYF

v_gene: TRBV19
d_gene: NA
abundance: once
j_gene: TRBJ2-3
CDR3nt: TGTGCCAGTACAGGACTCACGATGAATACGCAGTATTTT
CDR3aa: CASTGLTMNTQYF

v_gene: TRBV21-1
d_gene: NA
abundance: NA
j_gene: TRBJ1-2
CDR3nt: TGTGCCATCCCGGCGGGTGGCTACACCTTC
CDR3aa: CAIPAGGYTF

v_gene: TRBV25-1
d_gene: NA
abundance: NA
j_gene: TRBJ2-3
CDR3nt: TGTGCCAGCAGTGGCGGATGGGATACGCAGTATTTT
CDR3aa: CASSGGWDTQYF

v_gene: TRBV5-1
d_gene: TRBD2
abundance: NA
j_gene: TRBJ2-1
CDR3nt: TGCGCCAGCAGCTTTAGCGGGAGCGGTGAGCAGTTCTTC
CDR3aa: CASSFSGSGEQFF

v_gene: TRBV12-5
d_gene: NA
abundance: once
j_gene: TRBJ2-2
CDR3nt: TGTGCTAGTGGTTTGGGACAGTCGAACACCGGGGAGCTGTTTTTT
CDR3aa: CASGLGQSNTGELFF

v_gene: TRBV6-5
d_gene: NA
abundance: NA
j_gene: TRBJ1-6
CDR3nt: TGTGCCAGCACCAACACCCCCGCGGCACCCCTCCACTTT
CDR3aa: CASTNTPAAPLHF

v_gene: TRBV6-2/TRBV6-3
d_gene: TRBD1
abundance: NA
j_gene: TRBJ2-6
CDR3nt: TGTGCCAGCAGTTGGGGACAGTCTGGGGCCAACGTCCTGACTTTC
CDR3aa: CASSWGQSGANVLTF

v_gene: TRBV30
d_gene: NA
abundance: NA
j_gene: TRBJ2-3
CDR3nt: TGTGCCTGGAATGAACAGGCAGATACGCAGTATTTT
CDR3aa: CAWNEQADTQYF

v_gene: TRBV28
d_gene: TRBD1
abundance: NA
j_gene: TRBJ1-4
CDR3nt: TGTGCCAGCAGTTTATCTCCACAGGGGTTCGGAGAAAAACTGTTTTTT
CDR3aa: CASSLSPQGFGEKLFF

v_gene: TRBV4-2
d_gene: NA
abundance: few
j_gene: TRBJ2-7
CDR3nt: TGTGCCAGCAGCCAAGATCTAGGGACACCACAAGAGCAGTACTTC
CDR3aa: CASSQDLGTPQEQYF

v_gene: TRBV5-1
d_gene: TRBD1
abundance: NA
j_gene: TRBJ1-2
CDR3nt: TGCGCCAGCAGCAACGGACAGGGGAACTATGGCTACACCTTC
CDR3aa: CASSNGQGNYGYTF

v_gene: TRBV5-6
d_gene: TRBD1
abundance: NA
j_gene: TRBJ1-3
CDR3nt: TGTGCCAGCAGCTGGGGGGACAGCCTAATCTCTGGAAACACCATATATTTT
CDR3aa: CASSWGDSLISGNTIYF

v_gene: TRBV4-3
d_gene: NA
abundance: NA
j_gene: TRBJ2-3
CDR3nt: TGCGCCAGCAGCCAAGAGGGGGTGGGGGCTGGAGAGACGCAGTATTTT
CDR3aa: CASSQEGVGAGETQYF

v_gene: TRBV15
d_gene: NA
abundance: NA
j_gene: TRBJ2-3
CDR3nt: TGTGCCACCAGCAGAGTTGGGACCCAAAAAGGGGATACGCAGTATTTT
CDR3aa: CATSRVGTQKGDTQYF

v_gene: TRBV10-3
d_gene: TRBD1
abundance: NA
j_gene: TRBJ2-7
CDR3nt: TGTGCCATCAGTGACTCCTGGGACAGGGGAACCTACGAGCAGTACTTC
CDR3aa: CAISDSWDRGTYEQYF

v_gene: TRBV14
d_gene: NA
abundance: NA
j_gene: TRBJ2-7
CDR3nt: TGTGCCAGCAGCCCCACCTCCTACGAGCAGTACTTC
CDR3aa: CASSPTSYEQYF

v_gene: TRBV7-8
d_gene: TRBD1
abundance: NA
j_gene: TRBJ2-3
CDR3nt: TGTGCCAGCAGCTCGCAGGGGGCAATGACAGATACGCAGTATTTT
CDR3aa: CASSSQGAMTDTQYF

v_gene: TRBV18
d_gene: NA
abundance: NA
j_gene: TRBJ1-6
CDR3nt: TGTGCCAGCTCACCGCGGGGGCCGTTAGGTTCACCCCTCCACTTT
CDR3aa: CASSPRGPLGSPLHF

v_gene: TRBV4-2
d_gene: TRBD2
abundance: NA
j_gene: TRBJ2-2
CDR3nt: TGTGCCAGCAGCCAAACCCGGACTAGCGGGGACACCGGGGAGCTGTTTTTT
CDR3aa: CASSQTRTSGDTGELFF

v_gene: TRBV7-3
d_gene: NA
abundance: NA
j_gene: TRBJ2-5
CDR3nt: TGTGCCAGCAGCGAGGCCTCGGGAACAGGAGAGACCCAGTACTTC
CDR3aa: CASSEASGTGETQYF

v_gene: TRBV5-8
d_gene: TRBD2
abundance: NA
j_gene: TRBJ2-2
CDR3nt: TGTGCCAGCAGCTTGGCTGGGAACCTAGCGGAGAGGGGCACCGGGGAGCTGTTTTTT
CDR3aa: CASSLAGNLAERGTGELFF

v_gene: TRBV25-1
d_gene: TRBD1
abundance: NA
j_gene: TRBJ1-1
CDR3nt: TGTGCCAGCAGTGAATATAAGGGGGCAGCTTTCTTT
CDR3aa: CASSEYKGAAFF

v_gene: TRBV19
d_gene: NA
abundance: NA
j_gene: TRBJ1-5
CDR3nt: TGTGCCAGTAGATGGGGCAGCGGCAATCAGCCCCAGCATTTT
CDR3aa: CASRWGSGNQPQHF

v_gene: TRBV9
d_gene: NA
abundance: NA
j_gene: TRBJ1-5
CDR3nt: TGTGCCAGCAGCTCGACATACAATCAGCCCCAGCATTTT
CDR3aa: CASSSTYNQPQHF

v_gene: TRBV11-2
d_gene: NA
abundance: once
j_gene: TRBJ2-7
CDR3nt: TGTGCCAGCAGCTCTGTCAGGACAGCCCCATCAGGGTCCTACGAGCAGTACTTC
CDR3aa: CASSSVRTAPSGSYEQYF

v_gene: TRBV7-3
d_gene: NA
abundance: few
j_gene: TRBJ1-1
CDR3nt: TGTGCCAGCAGCCCACAGACAGCTGCTTTCACGGGCACTGAAGCTTTCTTT
CDR3aa: CASSPQTAAFTGTEAFF

v_gene: TRBV4-2
d_gene: NA
abundance: NA
j_gene: TRBJ2-7
CDR3nt: TGTGCCAGCAGCCAAGTAGGGGGTAGGGCCTACGAGCAGTACTTC
CDR3aa: CASSQVGGRAYEQYF

v_gene: TRBV9
d_gene: NA
abundance: NA
j_gene: TRBJ1-3
CDR3nt: TGTGCCAGCAGCGTCGATCAGGGGACTGGAAACACCATATATTTT
CDR3aa: CASSVDQGTGNTIYF

v_gene: TRBV7-9
d_gene: NA
abundance: NA
j_gene: TRBJ1-1
CDR3nt: TGTGCCAGCAGCTTAGGAGCGGTTGAAGCTTTCTTT
CDR3aa: CASSLGAVEAFF

v_gene: TRBV9
d_gene: NA
abundance: NA
j_gene: TRBJ1-6
CDR3nt: TGTGCCAGCAGCCCCCAACGTCTTGGGAATTCACCCCTCCACTTT
CDR3aa: CASSPQRLGNSPLHF

v_gene: TRBV19
d_gene: NA
abundance: NA
j_gene: TRBJ1-5
CDR3nt: TGTGCCAGTAGAGACAGGCTAAATCAGCCCCAGCATTTT
CDR3aa: CASRDRLNQPQHF

v_gene: TRBV6-6
d_gene: NA
abundance: NA
j_gene: TRBJ2-5
CDR3nt: TGTGCCAGCAGTTATCGTCAGGTGGGCCAAGAGACCCAGTACTTC
CDR3aa: CASSYRQVGQETQYF

v_gene: TRBV1
d_gene: NA
abundance: NA
j_gene: TRBJ2-2
CDR3nt: TGCACCAGCAGCCCCAGGAACAGGGGGCCTCGTGGCGGGGCCAACACCGGGGAGCTGTTTTTT
CDR3aa: CTSSPRNRGPRGGANTGELFF

v_gene: TRBV10-3
d_gene: NA
abundance: NA
j_gene: TRBJ1-6
CDR3nt: TGTGCCATCAGTGACAGGGATTCACCCCTCCACTTT
CDR3aa: CAISDRDSPLHF

v_gene: TRBV9
d_gene: NA
abundance: few
j_gene: TRBJ1-6
CDR3nt: TGTGCCAGCAGCGTAGTGTCGGACAATTCACCCCTCCACTTT
CDR3aa: CASSVVSDNSPLHF

v_gene: TRBV7-2
d_gene: NA
abundance: once
j_gene: TRBJ2-1
CDR3nt: TGTGCCAGCAGCTTTCTCGGGGCCAATGAGCAGTTCTTC
CDR3aa: CASSFLGANEQFF

v_gene: TRBV7-6
d_gene: TRBD2
abundance: NA
j_gene: TRBJ2-3
CDR3nt: TGTGCCAGCAGCTCCCCAAAGGCGGGAGGCACAGATACGCAGTATTTT
CDR3aa: CASSSPKAGGTDTQYF

v_gene: TRBV27
d_gene: NA
abundance: NA
j_gene: TRBJ2-7
CDR3nt: TGTGCCAGCAGTCCACTGACAGGTTTTGGGTACGAGCAGTACTTC
CDR3aa: CASSPLTGFGYEQYF

v_gene: TRBV30
d_gene: NA
abundance: NA
j_gene: TRBJ1-5
CDR3nt: TGTGCCTGGGGACGGAGCAATCAGCCCCAGCATTTT
CDR3aa: CAWGRSNQPQHF

v_gene: TRBV5-1
d_gene: NA
abundance: NA
j_gene: TRBJ2-7
CDR3nt: TGCGCCAGCAGCTTGCGACCCGGGGACGAGCAGTACTTC
CDR3aa: CASSLRPGDEQYF

v_gene: TRBV5-4
d_gene: NA
abundance: NA
j_gene: TRBJ2-7
CDR3nt: TGTGCCAGCAGCTTGGCGGGTAGAGTCTCCTACGAGCAGTACTTC
CDR3aa: CASSLAGRVSYEQYF

v_gene: TRBV19
d_gene: NA
abundance: NA
j_gene: TRBJ2-2
CDR3nt: TGTGCCAGTAGTATGGGGGTAGCGAACACCGGGGAGCTGTTTTTT
CDR3aa: CASSMGVANTGELFF

v_gene: TRBV6-5
d_gene: TRBD2
abundance: NA
j_gene: TRBJ2-7
CDR3nt: TGTGCCAGCGGCCTGTTGGCTAGCGGGGGGCAGTACTTC
CDR3aa: CASGLLASGGQYF

v_gene: TRBV3-1/TRBV3-2
d_gene: NA
abundance: NA
j_gene: TRBJ2-1
CDR3nt: TGTGCCAGCAGCCCCCGGGACTTAGCCCCCAATGAGCAGTTCTTC
CDR3aa: CASSPRDLAPNEQFF

v_gene: TRBV19
d_gene: TRBD1
abundance: NA
j_gene: TRBJ1-2
CDR3nt: TGTGCCAGCTCATCGGGGCTTGTGACAGGGGATGGCTACACCTTC
CDR3aa: CASSSGLVTGDGYTF

v_gene: TRBV19
d_gene: TRBD2
abundance: NA
j_gene: TRBJ2-1
CDR3nt: TGTGCCAGTAGTATTCAGGGAGGGTTGCGTGAGCAGTTCTTC
CDR3aa: CASSIQGGLREQFF

v_gene: TRBV6-6
d_gene: NA
abundance: NA
j_gene: TRBJ1-1
CDR3nt: TGTGCCAGCAGTCCCCCCTACGGGAGGCATCGGAACACTGAAGCTTTCTTT
CDR3aa: CASSPPYGRHRNTEAFF

v_gene: TRBV9
d_gene: NA
abundance: NA
j_gene: TRBJ2-1
CDR3nt: TGTGCCAGCAACAAATTAGCGGCCCCGTACAATGAGCAGTTCTTC
CDR3aa: CASNKLAAPYNEQFF

v_gene: TRBV5-1
d_gene: NA
abundance: NA
j_gene: TRBJ2-2
CDR3nt: TGCGCCAGCAGCTTGGAGAGGGGTTCCGGGGAGCTGTTTTTT
CDR3aa: CASSLERGSGELFF

v_gene: TRBV3-1/TRBV3-2
d_gene: TRBD2
abundance: NA
j_gene: TRBJ2-7
CDR3nt: TGTGCCAGCAGCCATGATACTAGCGGGAGTTACGAGCAGTACTTC
CDR3aa: CASSHDTSGSYEQYF

v_gene: TRBV7-2
d_gene: TRBD1
abundance: NA
j_gene: TRBJ2-6
CDR3nt: TGTGCCAGCACCCGACAGGGGACCTCTGGGGCCAACGTCCTGACTTTC
CDR3aa: CASTRQGTSGANVLTF

v_gene: TRBV30
d_gene: NA
abundance: NA
j_gene: TRBJ2-2
CDR3nt: TGTGCCTGGATCGCAGGGCCTGGCGGGGAGCTGTTTTTT
CDR3aa: CAWIAGPGGELFF

v_gene: TRBV23-1
d_gene: NA
abundance: NA
j_gene: TRBJ2-5
CDR3nt: TGCGCCAGCAGTCAATCGAGGTGTGAGGGGGAACGTAGACCTGGGGGGACCCAGTACTTC
CDR3aa: CASSQSRCEGERRPGGTQYF

v_gene: TRBV2
d_gene: TRBD2
abundance: NA
j_gene: TRBJ2-7
CDR3nt: TGTGCCAGCAGTGTCCGGCGGGAGGGCCTTAGCGAGCAGTACTTC
CDR3aa: CASSVRREGLSEQYF